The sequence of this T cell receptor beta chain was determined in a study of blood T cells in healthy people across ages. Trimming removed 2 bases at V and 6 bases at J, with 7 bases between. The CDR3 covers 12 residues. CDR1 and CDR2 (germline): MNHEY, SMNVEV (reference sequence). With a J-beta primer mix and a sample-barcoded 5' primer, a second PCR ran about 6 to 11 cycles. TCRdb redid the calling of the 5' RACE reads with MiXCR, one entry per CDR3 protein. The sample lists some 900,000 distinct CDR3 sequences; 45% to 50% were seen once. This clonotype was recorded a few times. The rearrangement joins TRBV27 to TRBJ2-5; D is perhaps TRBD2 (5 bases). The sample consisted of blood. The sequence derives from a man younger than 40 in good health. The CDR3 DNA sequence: TGTGCCAGCAGTTTAGAGGGTCAGACCCAGTACTTC. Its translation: CASSLEGQTQYF.